Listed below are T cell receptor beta chains from one sample, sequenced in a study of blood T cell repertoires in COVID-19. Using immunoSEQ multiplex PCR, the repertoire was profiled, and TCRdb retains in-frame clones only, with some absent. The data show about 140,000 clones, almost 90% seen once. The sequencing input was peripheral blood. These receptors were collected from a man aged 50 to 59 with active or convalescent COVID-19. The CDR3 runs from the conserved cysteine through the conserved F or W. The D gene is left open where the match is weak. A row's size may be missing; if present it is once, few, many or a size class.

j_gene: TRBJ1-5; d_gene: NA; abundance: NA; v_gene: TRBV5-6; CDR3nt: TGTGCCAGCAGCTTCAGGGACAATAATCAGCCCCAGCATTTT; CDR3aa: CASSFRDNNQPQHF
j_gene: TRBJ2-5; d_gene: NA; abundance: NA; v_gene: TRBV9; CDR3nt: TGTGCCAGCAGCGTAGGGCAGCAAGAGACCCAGTACTTC; CDR3aa: CASSVGQQETQYF
j_gene: TRBJ2-5; d_gene: NA; abundance: few; v_gene: TRBV2; CDR3nt: TGTGCCAGCAGTGAAACGGGAGTCAAACAAGAGACCCAGTACTTC; CDR3aa: CASSETGVKQETQYF
j_gene: TRBJ2-1; d_gene: TRBD2; abundance: NA; v_gene: TRBV2; CDR3nt: TGTGCCAGCAGCGCTCGGGTAGCGGGAGTTCTCAATGAGCAGTTCTTC; CDR3aa: CASSARVAGVLNEQFF
j_gene: TRBJ2-7; d_gene: TRBD1; abundance: NA; v_gene: TRBV3-1/TRBV3-2; CDR3nt: TGTGCCAGCAGCAAACGAGGGGACAGACCCTACGAGCAGTACTTC; CDR3aa: CASSKRGDRPYEQYF
j_gene: TRBJ1-1; d_gene: TRBD1; abundance: once; v_gene: TRBV3-1/TRBV3-2; CDR3nt: TGTGCCAGCAGCGGAACAGGGGTGAACACTGAAGCTTTCTTT; CDR3aa: CASSGTGVNTEAFF
j_gene: TRBJ1-5; d_gene: NA; abundance: NA; v_gene: TRBV3-1/TRBV3-2; CDR3nt: TGTGCCAGCAGCCTCGGACAGAGCAATCAGCCCCAGCATTTT; CDR3aa: CASSLGQSNQPQHF
j_gene: TRBJ2-1; d_gene: NA; abundance: NA; v_gene: TRBV24-1; CDR3nt: TGTGCCACCAGTGTCGGGGAGTTTGCCTACAATGAGCAGTTCTTC; CDR3aa: CATSVGEFAYNEQFF
j_gene: TRBJ2-7; d_gene: TRBD1; abundance: NA; v_gene: TRBV28; CDR3nt: TGTGCCAGCAGTCCGACAGGGATAATCTACGAGCAGTACTTC; CDR3aa: CASSPTGIIYEQYF
j_gene: TRBJ1-6; d_gene: NA; abundance: NA; v_gene: TRBV6-1; CDR3nt: TGTGCCAGCAGTGACGGACAGAATAATTCACCCCTCCACTTT; CDR3aa: CASSDGQNNSPLHF
j_gene: TRBJ2-7; d_gene: TRBD2; abundance: NA; v_gene: TRBV27; CDR3nt: TGTGCCAGCGGGCGACTAGCAAAATCCCACGAGCAGTACTTC; CDR3aa: CASGRLAKSHEQYF
j_gene: TRBJ2-1; d_gene: TRBD1; abundance: NA; v_gene: TRBV7-2; CDR3nt: TGTGCCAGCAGCTCCGGACAGGGCGCGTTGAATGAGCAGTTCTTC; CDR3aa: CASSSGQGALNEQFF
j_gene: TRBJ1-4; d_gene: NA; abundance: NA; v_gene: TRBV18; CDR3nt: TGTGCCAGCTCACCACGGGGACACCAGTCAACTAATGAAAAACTGTTTTTT; CDR3aa: CASSPRGHQSTNEKLFF
j_gene: TRBJ1-3; d_gene: NA; abundance: NA; v_gene: TRBV19; CDR3nt: TGTGCCAGTAAAAGGAGCTCTGGAAACACCATATATTTT; CDR3aa: CASKRSSGNTIYF
j_gene: TRBJ1-5; d_gene: TRBD1; abundance: NA; v_gene: TRBV24-1; CDR3nt: TGTGCCACCAGTGAGACCGGGACAGCCGGTCAGCCCCAGCATTTT; CDR3aa: CATSETGTAGQPQHF
j_gene: TRBJ2-3; d_gene: NA; abundance: NA; v_gene: TRBV7-9; CDR3nt: TGTGCCAGCAGCGGGCGGGGTACAGCAGATACGCAGTATTTT; CDR3aa: CASSGRGTADTQYF
j_gene: TRBJ2-7; d_gene: NA; abundance: NA; v_gene: TRBV19; CDR3nt: TGTGCCAGTAATACAGGGAGGGCATCCGAGCAGTACTTC; CDR3aa: CASNTGRASEQYF
j_gene: TRBJ2-1; d_gene: TRBD2; abundance: NA; v_gene: TRBV7-3; CDR3nt: TGTGCCAGCAGCGTAGGAGTGGGACTAGCGGAATCGCAGTTCTTC; CDR3aa: CASSVGVGLAESQFF
j_gene: TRBJ1-5; d_gene: NA; abundance: few; v_gene: TRBV5-4; CDR3nt: TGTGCCAGCAGTAACTTTGACAGTAATCAGCCCCAGCATTTT; CDR3aa: CASSNFDSNQPQHF
j_gene: TRBJ1-2; d_gene: NA; abundance: NA; v_gene: TRBV18; CDR3nt: TGTGCCAGCACAGACCAGTGGGCAACCTATGGCTACACCTTC; CDR3aa: CASTDQWATYGYTF
j_gene: TRBJ1-1; d_gene: NA; abundance: NA; v_gene: TRBV9; CDR3nt: TGTGCCAGCAGCGTAGACTCGGTGAACACTGAAGCTTTCTTT; CDR3aa: CASSVDSVNTEAFF
j_gene: TRBJ2-1; d_gene: TRBD2; abundance: few; v_gene: TRBV7-9; CDR3nt: TGTGCCAGCAGCTTAATTTTACTAGCGAGTAATGAGCAGTTCTTC; CDR3aa: CASSLILLASNEQFF
j_gene: TRBJ2-7; d_gene: NA; abundance: NA; v_gene: TRBV12-3/TRBV12-4; CDR3nt: TGTGCCAGCAGTTGGTCAGGGGTCCTAGAGCAGTACTTC; CDR3aa: CASSWSGVLEQYF
j_gene: TRBJ2-7; d_gene: TRBD2; abundance: NA; v_gene: TRBV3-1/TRBV3-2; CDR3nt: TGTGCCAGCAGCCTTCTAGCGGCTAGCTCCTACGAGCAGTACTTC; CDR3aa: CASSLLAASSYEQYF
j_gene: TRBJ1-2; d_gene: TRBD1; abundance: NA; v_gene: TRBV6-1; CDR3nt: TGTGCCAGCAGTGATTGGTTTAGGGGGCTTAACTATGGCTACACCTTC; CDR3aa: CASSDWFRGLNYGYTF
j_gene: TRBJ1-1; d_gene: TRBD1; abundance: NA; v_gene: TRBV11-2; CDR3nt: TGTGCCAGCAGCTTAGACGGCTGGAGGACAGGGACCGCTGAAGCTTTCTTT; CDR3aa: CASSLDGWRTGTAEAFF